This T cell receptor (beta chain) was captured by sequencing in a study of cytotoxic CD8 clonotypes in ibrutinib-treated CLL. On the study more broadly: Partial response was seen in about 24 patients and complete response in 2; after median about 70 months, about 15 stayed remitted, about 12 progressed. Treatment had run for a median about 11 months, range 6 to 36, when response samples were taken.

TCRdb keeps only in-frame clones here, not all; method: immunoSEQ multiplex PCR. The sample contains some 350,000 clones, over 60% of which appear only once. The CDR3 has 15 amino acids. With 7 bases clipped from V and 0 bases from J, the junction kept 8 bases outside the gene matches. Germline V gene data show CDR1 as SNHLY and CDR2 as FYNNEI. This receptor was taken from a human donor with chronic lymphocytic leukemia. The chain carries TRBV2 and TRBJ2-7; 8 bases line up with TRBD2. The sequencing used PBMCs, collected after 36 months of ibrutinib treatment. The CDR3 DNA follows: TGTGCCAGCACCCAAACTAGCGGACGCTCCTACGAGCAGTACTTC. This sequence encodes CASTQTSGRSYEQYF.